The TCR beta chain under discussion was sequenced for a study of blood T cell repertoires in COVID-19. The table came from immunoSEQ multiplex PCR; TCRdb's copy has only in-frame clones and leaves some out. The sample holds around 170,000 clones, less than 85% seen once. The V gene's germline CDR1 is SGHRS and CDR2 YFSETQ. The CDR3 contains 14 residues. With 4 bases removed from V and 10 bases from J, the gap between germline ends came to 20 bases. This TCR was recovered from a man in his fifties who had recovered from COVID-19. Sample: PBMCs or T cells enriched from blood (not recorded which). The rearrangement joins TRBV5-1 to TRBJ1-1, with D unclear. The CDR3, as DNA: TGCGCCAGCAGCCAAGGGAGTCAGGCGGTGCGAGCTTTCTTT. Amino acid sequence: CASSQGSQAVRAFF.